Listed here are 7 T cell receptor beta chains from one sample, sequenced in a study of neurological immune-mediated disorders. TCRdb passed the 5' RACE reads through MiXCR, listing each CDR3 protein once. The repertoire consists of 55,000 to 70,000 distinct CDR3 sequences, with about 4% occurring once and the leading ten covering 1.3%. The sequenced sample consisted of PBMCs. The source of these receptors is a man in his thirties or forties with multiple sclerosis.

This sequence joins TRBV5-1 and TRBJ2-3; D gene uncertain. V shed 8 bases and J shed 2 bases, with 18 bases lying between them. The CDR3 consists of 15 residues. Per the germline V gene, CDR1 is SGHRS and CDR2 is YFSETQ. The CDR3 protein is CASKPRAPDTDTQYF. CDR3 DNA sequence: TGCGCCAGTAAACCCCGGGCCCCCGACACAGATACGCAGTATTTT.

This clonotype has a handful of counts. The chain combines TRBV7-3 with TRBJ2-1, with D unresolved. This CDR3 region has 13 residues. Germline assignment: CDR1 SGHTA and CDR2 FQGTGA. Trimming took 6 bases from V and 5 from J, leaving 11 bases between them. CDR3 DNA sequence: TGTGCCAGCAGTTCGGGTACTAACAATGAGCAGTTCTTC. It codes for CASSSGTNNEQFF.

The gene calls are TRBV5-1 and TRBJ1-1; no firm D call. With 0 bases removed from V and 5 bases from J, the gap between germline ends came to 11 bases. This CDR3 has 14 amino acids. Per the germline V gene, CDR1 is SGHRS and CDR2 is YFSETQ. The CDR3 spells CASSLDGLGTEAFF. The CDR3 DNA reads TGCGCCAGCAGCTTGGACGGCCTGGGGACTGAAGCTTTCTTT.

This clonotype has ten or more counts. This chain connects TRBV5-1 to TRBJ1-1; no clear D gene. V was cut by 4 bases and J by 0 bases, with 7 bases left in between. CDR1 and CDR2 from the germline V gene are SGHRS and YFSETQ. The length of the CDR3 is 13 residues. DNA of the CDR3: TGCGCCAGCAGCCGGACCATGAACACTGAAGCTTTCTTT. The encoded protein is CASSRTMNTEAFF.

This clonotype was found many times. V usage is TRBV20-1 and J usage is TRBJ1-2; 10 bases are a match to TRBD1. The V gene's germline CDR1 is DFQATT and CDR2 SNEGSKA (reference sequence). J lost 4 bases, V lost 5 bases, and 4 bases had no gene match. CDR3 length equals 13 residues. The CDR3 protein is CSAPDRGGYGYTF. The CDR3 coding sequence is TGCAGTGCTCCGGACAGGGGGGGCTATGGCTACACCTTC.

There are many counts of this clonotype. J is TRBJ1-5 and V is TRBV3-1; 9 bases fit TRBD1. Germline V gene sequence: CDR1 LGHDT, CDR2 YNNKEL (reference sequence). The junction had 10 bases not matched to a gene; V was cut back by 1 base and J by 6 bases. CDR3 length: 17 residues. CDR3 nucleotides: TGTGCCAGCAGCCAAGGAGAGGACAGGGGTTTCGCTCAGCCCCAGCATTTT. This gives the protein CASSQGEDRGFAQPQHF. Variable domain in full (rest from reference TRBV3-1 and TRBJ1-5): DTAVSQTPKYLVTQMGNDKSIKCEQNLGHDTMYWYKQDSKKFLKIMFSYNNKELIINETVPNRFSPKSPDKAHLNLHINSLELGDSAVYFCASSQGEDRGFAQPQHFGDGTRLSIL.

CDR3 nucleotides: TGTGCCAGCAGCGGCGGACACGTCCGTAATTCACCCCTCCACTTT. This codes for CASSGGHVRNSPLHF. The rearrangement joins TRBV9 to TRBJ1-6, with a possible D match to TRBD1 (5 bases). CDR3 length: 15 amino acids. With 3 bases removed from V and 6 bases from J, the gap between germline ends came to 13 bases. Germline-derived CDR1 and CDR2 are SGDLS and YYNGEE. The whole variable domain, remainder taken from reference TRBV9 and TRBJ1-6, is DSGVTQTPKHLITATGQRVTLRCSPRSGDLSVYWYQQSLDQGLQFLIQYYNGEERAKGNILERFSAQQFPDLHSELNLSSLELGDSALYFCASSGGHVRNSPLHFGNGTRLTVT.